This entry lists 13 T cell receptor beta chains sequenced from one sample in a study of cytomegalovirus exposure and HLA in healthy donors. The PCR contained 60 Vbeta and 13 Jbeta primers. The table came from immunoSEQ multiplex PCR; TCRdb's copy has only in-frame clones and leaves some out. The sample includes 150,000 to 200,000 clones, around 74% seen only once; the top ten take under 2.5%. Input material: PBMCs. The receptors were sampled from a female donor in good health and CMV-seronegative.

The J gene is TRBJ2-7, the V gene TRBV4-1, with 7 bases identical to TRBD2. Per germline, CDR1 MGHRA and CDR2 YSYEKL. After removal of 1 base from V and 2 bases from J, the junction contained 5 bases not matched to a gene. The CDR3 loop spans 15 amino acids. The CDR3 bases are TGCGCCAGCAGCCAAGTAGAGCTAGCGGCCTACGAGCAGTACTTC. Its protein product is CASSQVELAAYEQYF.

The genes are TRBV7-3 and TRBJ1-1; D possibly corresponds to TRBD1 (5 bases). CDR1 is SGHTA and CDR2 is FQGTGA in the germline V gene. The CDR3 contains 14 residues. Trimming shortened V by 0 bases and J by 6 bases, and 11 bases separated the two germline ends. As DNA, the CDR3 is TGTGCCAGCAGCTTAACTGGGGCGGACGCTGAAGCTTTCTTT. It codes for CASSLTGADAEAFF.

V usage is TRBV7-8 and J usage is TRBJ2-7, with 11 bases lining up with TRBD2. With V trimmed by 0 bases and J by 1 base, 5 bases remained unmatched. This CDR3 contains 17 residues. Germline CDR1 reads SGHVS; CDR2 reads FQNEAQ. This CDR3 reads CASSLATSGIVSYEQYF. Here the CDR3 DNA reads TGTGCCAGCAGCTTAGCGACTAGCGGGATCGTGTCCTACGAGCAGTACTTC.

This chain links TRBV11-1 with TRBJ2-1, with D possibly matching TRBD1 (5 bases). CDR1 and CDR2 (germline): SGHAT, FQDESV (reference sequence). Deletions cut 5 bases from V and 7 bases from J, with 21 bases between. CDR3 length: 16 residues. The CDR3 region has the DNA TGTGCCAGCAGCCAGTTGGGCAGGGCCTTGGGGAATGAGCAGTTCTTC. This encodes CASSQLGRALGNEQFF. Full variable domain (rest looked up from reference TRBV11-1 and TRBJ2-1): EAEVAQSPRYKITEKSQAVAFWCDPISGHATLYWYRQILGQGPELLVQFQDESVVDDSQLPKDRFSAERLKGVDSTLKIQPAELGDSAMYLCASSQLGRALGNEQFFGPGTRLTVL.

J is TRBJ1-1 and V is TRBV2, with a weak D call TRBD1 (6 bases). The V gene lost 4 bases and the J gene lost 1 base, with 13 bases spanning the gap. The CDR3 is 15 amino acids. Germline V lookup: CDR1 SNHLY, CDR2 FYNNEI. CDR3 sequence reads: CASSVVGRGNTEAFF. The CDR3 nucleotides read TGTGCCAGCAGTGTGGTTGGCAGGGGGAACACTGAAGCTTTCTTT.

The chain combines TRBV7-3 with TRBJ1-5, with 10 bases matching TRBD1. The CDR3 is 18 residues long. CDR1 is SGHTA and CDR2 is FQGTGA in the germline V gene. J lost 6 bases, V lost 4 bases, and 15 bases had no gene match. The CDR3: CASSSLSGTGAPSQPQHF. In DNA form, the CDR3 reads TGTGCCAGCAGCTCCTTATCCGGGACAGGGGCGCCCAGTCAGCCCCAGCATTTT.

This clone was detected only once. The V and J genes are TRBV18 and TRBJ2-5, with a possible D match to TRBD1 (6 bases). There are 14 residues in the CDR3. Trimming left V 3 bases short and J 1 base short, with 9 bases between. The germline gives CDR1 KGHSH, CDR2 LQKENI. The CDR3 spells CASSPGASQETQYF. CDR3 coding DNA: TGTGCCAGCTCACCGGGGGCCAGCCAAGAGACCCAGTACTTC.

This chain connects TRBV5-1 to TRBJ1-1, with D unclear. This CDR3 contains 13 residues. The ends were cut back, 4 bases at V and 3 bases at J, with 10 bases in the middle. Germline-derived CDR1 and CDR2 are SGHRS and YFSETQ. CDR3 region: CASSLPRHTEAFF. The CDR3 DNA sequence: TGCGCCAGCAGCCTCCCCAGGCACACTGAAGCTTTCTTT.

This chain links TRBV9 with TRBJ1-3; TRBD1 might be the D (5 bases). The CDR3 sequence is 15 residues long. CDR1 and CDR2 (germline): SGDLS, YYNGEE. V lost 3 bases, J lost 0 bases, and 10 bases lay in between. CDR3 amino acids: CASSAGTFSGNTIYF. In DNA, the CDR3 is TGTGCCAGCAGCGCAGGGACTTTCTCTGGAAACACCATATATTTT.

The chain has TRBV7-9 and TRBJ2-1, with 12 positions matching TRBD2. The V segment lost 5 bases and the J segment 8 bases; nucleotides outside the gene matches: 7. Germline assignment: CDR1 SEHNR and CDR2 FQNEAQ (reference sequence). The length of the CDR3 is 15 residues. DNA of the CDR3: TGTGCCAGCAGCGACCTAGCGGGAGGGTTGGATGAGCAGTTCTTC. This codes for CASSDLAGGLDEQFF.

This sequence joins TRBV2 and TRBJ1-6; 9 bases are shared with TRBD1. V lost 4 bases to trimming and J lost 9 bases; unmatched junction nucleotides: 13. The CDR3 is 17 amino acids. Germline loops: CDR1 SNHLY, CDR2 FYNNEI. The CDR3 sequence is CASSGDRGRSVRSPLHF. The CDR3 DNA is TGTGCCAGCAGTGGAGACAGGGGGAGGTCAGTACGTTCACCCCTCCACTTT.

The chain employs TRBV4-2 and TRBJ2-1; no reliable D call. Germline V CDR1 and CDR2: LGHNA, YNFKEQ. CDR3 length: 16 amino acids. Trimming removed 0 bases from V and 7 bases from J, with 16 bases in between. CDR3 DNA sequence: TGTGCCAGCAGCCAAGAGGTGGCGGTTTCTTTGAATGAGCAGTTCTTC. This encodes CASSQEVAVSLNEQFF.

This clone was seen a single time. The chain recombines TRBV7-9 with TRBJ2-7; a weak D match, TRBD2 (6 bases). CDR3 size: 13 residues. Deletions cut 6 bases from V and 5 bases from J, with 14 bases between. Germline loops: CDR1 SEHNR, CDR2 FQNEAQ (reference sequence). This chain's CDR3 is CASRRDPRDEQYF. In DNA form, the CDR3 reads TGTGCCAGCAGGCGGGACCCTCGGGACGAGCAGTACTTC.